This TCR beta chain is from a study of T cells in Graves' hyperthyroidism and ophthalmopathy. Study summary: Peripheral blood was drawn at first diagnosis, prior to all treatment.

This clonotype was found many times. The source material, RNA transcripts, was used to amplify TCR beta CDR3 regions. HTBI primers were employed in a first-round RT-PCR of the TCR CDR3. TCRdb analysed the multiplex PCR reads with MiXCR anew, one entry per CDR3 protein. The data show 500,000 to 750,000 distinct CDR3 sequences, less than 20% seen once. Material: blood. The receptor comes from a woman aged 30 to 39 with Graves' hyperthyroidism.

The CDR3 DNA reads TGTGCCAGCAGTTCCCCGGGACAGGGAACCTACGAGCAGTACTTC. As protein: CASSSPGQGTYEQYF. The chain couples TRBV6-1 to TRBJ2-7, with 9 bases matching TRBD1. CDR3 length equals 15 residues. Germline CDR1 and CDR2: MNHNS and SASEGT. With 5 bases clipped from V and 2 bases from J, the junction kept 7 bases outside the gene matches.